The rows below give T cell receptor beta chains drawn from one sample of a study of early T cells in non-severe SARS-CoV-2 infection. One entry per CDR3 protein results from TCRdb running MiXCR on the 5' RACE reads. This repertoire shows over 50,000 distinct CDR3 sequences, roughly a tenth found once; its top ten account for 1.2%. The sequenced material came from whole blood. The receptors derive from an adult who was a healthcare worker with PCR-confirmed SARS-CoV-2 infection or an uninfected control (not recorded which). The CDR3 runs from the conserved cysteine through the conserved F or W. Rows give clone size only sometimes, using once, few, many, or a class for an expanded clone.

16 | TRBV2 | many | CASSEDKGARGNIQYF
11 | TRBV5-8 | few | CASSTTLPYTF
13 | TRBV7-3 | many | CASSLKTETEAFF
14 | TRBV9 | NA | CASSVGGVHTEAFF
11 | TRBV28 | few | CASNRGYGYTF
13 | TRBV12-3/TRBV12-4 | few | CASSHQGLNIQYF
13 | TRBV11-2 | NA | CASSHGQAEGYTF
15 | TRBV5-5 | NA | CASSKLAGEANEQFF
13 | TRBV7-9 | NA | CASSLAGGDEQFF
11 | TRBV20-1 | many | CSAIGPLGQFF
14 | TRBV30 | few | CAWRPGGVREKLFF
14 | TRBV3-1 | few | CASSHARTGNIQYF
13 | TRBV12-3/TRBV12-4 | few | CASSPHSVYGYTF
13 | TRBV2 | few | CASTNKGGQPQHF
11 | TRBV6-6 | many | CASMGPEKLFF
15 | TRBV7-6 | few | CASSPSRGRGETQYF
13 | TRBV29-1 | many | CSVGQKNTGELFF
13 | TRBV29-1 | NA | CSVCTTVNTEAFF
14 | TRBV29-1 | NA | CSVSGRAGTDTQYF
18 | TRBV6-1 | NA | CASKESGPAPLAKNIQYF
14 | TRBV5-6 | few | CASSLAPQQETQYF
16 | TRBV5-4 | few | CASSWGTSGATDTQYF
14 | TRBV7-8 | NA | CASSTKQGNTEAFF
14 | TRBV2 | few | CASSEGTRYNEQFF
14 | TRBV12-3/TRBV12-4 | many | CASSLNGGDTEAFF
14 | TRBV30 | NA | CAWQPRGKYNEQFF
13 | TRBV2 | NA | CASSVWDQETQYF
13 | TRBV4-1 | few | CASSQNRGTEAFF
14 | TRBV12-5 | NA | CASVTGTANYGYTF
15 | TRBV7-9 | NA | CASSLATGRYTEAFF
14 | TRBV3-1 | many | CASSQGTVHYGYTF
12 | TRBV29-1 | many | CSGGGAQETQYF
13 | TRBV2 | few | CASSDGQGFEAFF
15 | TRBV3-1 | many | CASSQGDRGGYIQYF
16 | TRBV11-2 | NA | CASSHISTGNLSPLHF
15 | TRBV7-6 | many | CASSQGGNPQETQYF
15 | TRBV18 | few | CASSPGEGSADTQYF
15 | TRBV4-1 | few | CASSQVIGRSTGRYF
16 | TRBV27 | many | CASSPLRQGGNEKLFF
13 | TRBV3-1 | NA | CASSQQGSPEAFF